This T cell receptor (beta chain) comes out of a study of T cell repertoires in cytomegalovirus infection. From the reads, TCRdb called clonotypes with MiXCR, one entry per CDR3 protein. The sample holds roughly 350,000 distinct CDR3 sequences; about 35% are singletons and the top ten take about 13%. Germline V CDR1 and CDR2: LNHNV, YYDKDF (reference sequence). The length of the CDR3 is 16 residues. V lost 2 bases, J lost 2 bases, and 7 bases stayed unmatched. Comments on this clonotype: Its antigen is not identified.

The V gene is TRBV15, the J gene TRBJ2-3; 7 bases agree with TRBD2. The sample in question was cultured PBMCs, obtained from culture after CMV antigen stimulation. This sequence originates from a human donor in good health (CMV status not recorded). Some clones in this sample may be carry-over from other donors' samples. CDR3 loop: CATSRRREGLTDTQYF. The CDR3 DNA reads TGTGCCACCAGCAGAAGGAGGGAGGGCCTCACAGATACGCAGTATTTT.